This T cell receptor (beta chain) was found in a study of control samples from healthy donors and cancer patients. Data came from immunoSEQ multiplex PCR; TCRdb stores just in-frame clones and leaves some out. The sample has tens of thousands of clones; about 87% are singletons. The germline V gene has CDR1 KGHSH and CDR2 LQKENI. V was clipped by 2 bases and J by 4 bases, with 11 bases between them. CDR3 length: 14 amino acids. Sequences were obtained from blood. The TCR originated in a woman in her 70s in good health. The rearrangement uses TRBV18 and TRBJ1-2; D remains unclear. CDR3 in DNA: TGTGCCAGCTCACCAGAGTCCAGAATCTATGGCTACACCTTC. This sequence encodes CASSPESRIYGYTF.